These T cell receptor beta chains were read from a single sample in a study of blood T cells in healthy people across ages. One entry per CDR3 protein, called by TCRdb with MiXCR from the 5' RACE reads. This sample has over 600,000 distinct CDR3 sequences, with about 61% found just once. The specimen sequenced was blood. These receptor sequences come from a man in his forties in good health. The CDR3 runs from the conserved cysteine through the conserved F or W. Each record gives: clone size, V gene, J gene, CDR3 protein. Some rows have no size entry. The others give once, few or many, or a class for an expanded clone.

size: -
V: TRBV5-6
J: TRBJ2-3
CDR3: CASSPGTIRSDTQYF

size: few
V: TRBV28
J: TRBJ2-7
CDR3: CASSPGQGISYEQYF

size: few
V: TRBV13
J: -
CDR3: CASSQTGFEQYF

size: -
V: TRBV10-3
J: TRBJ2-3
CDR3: CAILRAINTDTQYF

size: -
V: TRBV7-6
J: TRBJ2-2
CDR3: CASSLAPRGPGGTGELFF

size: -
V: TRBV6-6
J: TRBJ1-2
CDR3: CASSTGITNYGYTF

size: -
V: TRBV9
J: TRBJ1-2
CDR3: CASSVGWTTSRNYGYTF

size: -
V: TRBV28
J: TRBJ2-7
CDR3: CASTIGGQGNYEQYF

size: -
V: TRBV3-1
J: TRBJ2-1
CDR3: CASSPGQGTYNEQFF

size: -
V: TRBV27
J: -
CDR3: CASSLYPLKYNEQYF

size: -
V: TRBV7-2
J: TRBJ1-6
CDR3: CASIGGERAAYNSPLHF

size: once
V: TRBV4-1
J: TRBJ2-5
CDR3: CASSQDAAGYGQETQYF

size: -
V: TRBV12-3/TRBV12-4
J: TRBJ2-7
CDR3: CASSNPAQGYSGSQYF

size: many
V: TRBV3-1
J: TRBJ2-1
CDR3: CASSQGRLVHNEQFF

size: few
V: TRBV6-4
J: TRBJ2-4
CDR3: CASSESPLTLAKNIQYF

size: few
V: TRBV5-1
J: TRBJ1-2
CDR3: CASRGEYGYTF

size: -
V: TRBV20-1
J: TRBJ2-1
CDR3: CSAGAPRAPQINEQFF

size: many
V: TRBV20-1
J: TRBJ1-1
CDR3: CSARDRGQGTTEAFF

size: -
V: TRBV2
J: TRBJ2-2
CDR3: CASRRGAAGELFF

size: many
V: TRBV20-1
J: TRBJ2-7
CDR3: CSAREREYEQYF

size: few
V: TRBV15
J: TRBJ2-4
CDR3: CATSRVAGGAKNIQYF

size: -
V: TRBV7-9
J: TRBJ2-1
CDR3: CASSSQNRAGEQFF

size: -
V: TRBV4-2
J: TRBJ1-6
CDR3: CASSQDLQGGSPLHF

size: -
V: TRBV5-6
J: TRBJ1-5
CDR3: CASSSRFAPQHF

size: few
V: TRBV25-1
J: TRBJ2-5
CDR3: CASSDPRETQYF

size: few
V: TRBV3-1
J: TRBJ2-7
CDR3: CASSQGRLAGEQYF

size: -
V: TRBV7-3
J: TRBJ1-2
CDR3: CASSPWGQGNNYGYTF

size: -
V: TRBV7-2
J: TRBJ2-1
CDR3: CASSLVYEQFF

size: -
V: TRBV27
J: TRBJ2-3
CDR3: CACSLHASTDTQYF

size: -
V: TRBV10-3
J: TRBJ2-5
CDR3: CAISGDRGAQYF

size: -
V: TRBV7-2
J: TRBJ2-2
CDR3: CASSPYPGGGQTGELFF

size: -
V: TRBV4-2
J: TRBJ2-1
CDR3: CASSQDLSYNEQFF